This T cell receptor beta chain was obtained from a study of shared clonotypes between healthy human individuals. Profiling relied on immunoSEQ multiplex PCR, and the TCRdb table lists in-frame clones only, not all of them. The sample holds just over 2,000,000 clones; approximately 94% are singletons and the top ten take about 1.1%. Naive CD8 cells comprised CD45RO-negative, CCR7-positively selected cells, excluding terminally differentiated effector memory CD45RA+ cells. The specimen sequenced was naive CD8+ T cells sorted from blood. This clonotype was sampled from a man between 18 and 29 years old in good health.

DNA for the CDR3: TGTGCCAGCAGCTCGTGGGTAGCGGGAGAGGGCTACGAGCAGTACTTC. Protein product: CASSSWVAGEGYEQYF. V gene TRBV5-8 combines with J gene TRBJ2-7; TRBD2 agrees at 9 bases. CDR1 is SGHTS, CDR2 YDEGEE, per germline. The CDR3 has 16 residues. After removal of 3 bases from V and 3 bases from J, the junction contained 10 bases not matched to a gene.